This T cell receptor (beta chain) was retrieved from a study of T cell responses to AZD1222 COVID-19 vaccine. The repertoire was sequenced with immunoSEQ multiplex PCR; TCRdb's copy has only in-frame clones and lacks some. The sample shows around 100,000 clones, around 94% of them seen only once. For this clone: Its antigen is currently unknown.

General study points: Repertoire sampling occurred only after the peak T cell response. Only a handful of AZD1222 recipients, roughly 6 in all, had baseline seropositivity. Females outnumbered males among donors, who were mostly white British; clonal diversity was possibly underestimated.

In germline, CDR1 is SGHDN, CDR2 FVKESK. This CDR3 is built from 14 residues. Deletions cut 0 bases from V and 0 bases from J, with 5 bases between. The V gene is TRBV14, the J gene TRBJ1-2; D is uncertain. The sequenced sample was peripheral blood, obtained on day 0 of AZD1222 vaccination. The source is an adult in good health. The CDR3 region is CASSQEPANYGYTF. The CDR3 nucleotides are TGTGCCAGCAGCCAAGAACCAGCTAACTATGGCTACACCTTC.